The 10 T cell receptor beta chains in this list originate from one sample, sequenced in a study of blood T cell repertoires in COVID-19. The table came from immunoSEQ multiplex PCR; TCRdb's copy has only in-frame clones and leaves some out. The sample contains roughly 250,000 clones, approximately 83% of which appear only once. The sample comprised peripheral blood. These TCRs come from a human donor in a cohort sampled during active COVID-19.

The genes are TRBV19 and TRBJ2-7; 8 bases fit TRBD2. Unmatched junction bases numbered 27, after V lost 1 base and J lost 7 bases. The CDR3 spans 21 residues. CDR1 and CDR2 from the germline V gene are LNHDA and SQIVND (reference sequence). CDR3 DNA: TGTGCCAGTAGTATAGGGAGGGGACTAGGTCTAGCGCAACAACGTAACTGGGAGCAGTACTTC. This sequence encodes CASSIGRGLGLAQQRNWEQYF.

This sequence joins TRBV5-6 and TRBJ1-1; the match to TRBD1 covers 7 bases. Germline V gene sequence: CDR1 SGHDT, CDR2 YYEEEE. This CDR3 has 12 residues. V lost 4 bases, J lost 8 bases, and 5 bases stayed unmatched. The CDR3 nucleotides are TGTGCCAGCAGCCCGTGGGACAGCGAAGCTTTCTTT. As protein: CASSPWDSEAFF. Variable domain in full (rest from reference TRBV5-6 and TRBJ1-1): DAGVTQSPTHLIKTRGQQVTLRCSPKSGHDTVSWYQQALGQGPQFIFQYYEEEERQRGNFPDRFSGHQFPNYSSELNVNALLLGDSALYLCASSPWDSEAFFGQGTRLTVV.

CDR3 DNA: TGTGCCTGGACTAGGACAGGGGGCCCCTACTACGAGCAGTACTTC. Residues: CAWTRTGGPYYEQYF. This rearrangement joins TRBV30 to TRBJ2-7; 11 nucleotides line up with TRBD1. The CDR3 consists of 15 residues. The germline gives CDR1 GTSNPN, CDR2 SVGIG (reference sequence). The J segment lost 3 bases and the V segment lost 4 bases, leaving 8 bases of the junction unmatched.

The chain joins TRBV18 to TRBJ2-3; 8 bases fit TRBD2. The V and J ends lost 3 bases and 4 bases, in that order; junction bases with no gene match: 6. Germline V gives CDR1 KGHSH, CDR2 LQKENI. This CDR3 spans 15 amino acids. The DNA for the CDR3 is TGTGCCAGCTCACCTAGCGGGGCTAGCTCAGATACGCAGTATTTT. It yields the protein CASSPSGASSDTQYF.

This clone was seen a handful of times. This chain connects TRBV27 to TRBJ1-2; D not certain. The germline CDR1 and CDR2 sequences are MNHEY and SMNVEV (reference sequence). The length of the CDR3 is 15 residues. V gave up 4 bases and J gave up 0 bases, with 12 bases separating them. CDR3 loop: CASSSGSSTNYGYTF. Written as DNA, the CDR3 is TGTGCCAGCAGTTCCGGGAGCTCGACTAACTATGGCTACACCTTC.

The chain joins TRBV14 to TRBJ2-1, with D perhaps TRBD2 (6 bases). From germline, CDR1 is SGHDN and CDR2 FVKESK. The V gene lost 0 bases and the J gene lost 9 bases, with 9 bases spanning the gap. CDR3 size: 13 residues. CDR3 protein: CASSQDGSGEQFF. The DNA for the CDR3 is TGTGCCAGCAGCCAAGATGGTAGCGGTGAGCAGTTCTTC. Variable domain in full (rest from reference TRBV14 and TRBJ2-1): EAGVTQFPSHSVIEKGQTVTLRCDPISGHDNLYWYRRVMGKEIKFLLHFVKESKQDESGMPNNRFLAERTGGTYSTLKVQPAELEDSGVYFCASSQDGSGEQFFGPGTRLTVL.

Here the CDR3 DNA reads TGTGCCAGCAGCTTCTTCGAATTAGCCTACGAGCAGTACTTC. This translates into CASSFFELAYEQYF. The chain combines TRBV7-2 with TRBJ2-7; D is uncertain. Trimming removed 3 bases from V and 2 bases from J, with 11 bases in between. This CDR3 region has 14 residues. The germline CDR1 and CDR2 sequences are SGHTA and FQGNSA.

This clone was observed a handful of times. V usage is TRBV11-2 and J usage is TRBJ1-3; D might be TRBD1 (6 bases). The germline CDR1 and CDR2 sequences are SGHAT and FQNNGV. The CDR3 covers 17 residues. The V end lost 3 bases, the J end lost 1 base, and 16 bases lay between the germline ends. The CDR3 sequence: CASSFNAQGYSGNTIYF. CDR3 DNA: TGTGCCAGCAGCTTCAATGCACAGGGCTATTCTGGAAACACCATATATTTT.

This sequence joins TRBV6-1 and TRBJ1-4; 9 nucleotides agree with TRBD1. Germline V gene lookup returns CDR1 MNHNS and CDR2 SASEGT. The trim removed 0 bases at V and 5 bases at J, leaving 10 bases unmatched. The CDR3 has 18 amino acids. The CDR3 DNA reads as TGTGCCAGCAGTGAAGCCAGGACAGGGGTGCGGGGGAATGAAAAACTGTTTTTT. It yields the protein CASSEARTGVRGNEKLFF.

The genes are TRBV11-2 and TRBJ2-5; TRBD1 might be the D (5 bases). The V end lost 8 bases, the J end lost 4 bases, and 17 bases lay between the germline ends. The CDR3 has 14 residues. Germline CDR1 reads SGHAT; CDR2 reads FQNNGV. DNA for the CDR3: TGTGCCAGCGGCCTTCCTAGTCAGGGAGAGACCCAGTACTTC. This sequence encodes CASGLPSQGETQYF.